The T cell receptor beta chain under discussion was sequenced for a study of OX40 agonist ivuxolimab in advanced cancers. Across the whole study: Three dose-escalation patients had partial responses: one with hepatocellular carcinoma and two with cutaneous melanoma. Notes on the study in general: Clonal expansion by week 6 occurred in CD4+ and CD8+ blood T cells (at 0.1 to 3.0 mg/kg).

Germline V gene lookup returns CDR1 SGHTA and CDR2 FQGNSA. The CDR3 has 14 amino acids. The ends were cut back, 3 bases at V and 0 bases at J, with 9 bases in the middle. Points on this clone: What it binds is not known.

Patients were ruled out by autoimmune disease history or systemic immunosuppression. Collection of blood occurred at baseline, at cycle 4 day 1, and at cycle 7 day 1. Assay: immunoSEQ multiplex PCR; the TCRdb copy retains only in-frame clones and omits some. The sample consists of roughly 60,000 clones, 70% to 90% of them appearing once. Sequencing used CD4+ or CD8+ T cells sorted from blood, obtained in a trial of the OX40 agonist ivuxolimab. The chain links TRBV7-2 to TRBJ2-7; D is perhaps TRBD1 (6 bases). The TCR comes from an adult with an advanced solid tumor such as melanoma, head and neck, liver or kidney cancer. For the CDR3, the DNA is TGTGCCAGCAGCTTCCAGGGGTTCTCCTACGAGCAGTACTTC. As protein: CASSFQGFSYEQYF.